A selection of T cell receptor beta chains follows, all from one sample in a study of vaccination and CD4 T cells after COVID-19. Their antigens are not known. TCRdb re-called the PCR reads through MiXCR, storing one row per CDR3 protein. Counted here are roughly 9,800 distinct CDR3 sequences, under 60% occurring once; the ten biggest clones make up 10% to 15%. Sequencing was performed on CD4+ T cells from blood, cultured in vitro. These receptors all come from a human donor who had recovered from COVID-19. Both conserved end residues are part of each CDR3. The D gene is left open where the match is weak. Size is stated for part of the rows, as once, few or many counts, or as a class when the clone is expanded.

V: TRBV20-1
J: TRBJ2-7
size: few
D: NA
CDR3: CSARSGSYEQYF
DNA: TGCAGTGCTAGGAGTGGGTCCTACGAGCAGTACTTC

V: TRBV21-1
J: TRBJ2-3
size: few
D: NA
CDR3: CASSKGRKAQYF
DNA: TGTGCCAGCAGCAAGGGGCGAAAGGCGCAGTATTTT

V: TRBV21-1
J: TRBJ1-1
size: NA
D: NA
CDR3: CASRVGWDEAFF
DNA: TGTGCCAGCAGGGTAGGATGGGACGAGGCTTTCTTT

V: TRBV24-1
J: TRBJ2-5
size: NA
D: NA
CDR3: CATSDARPQETQYF
DNA: TGTGCCACCAGTGATGCTAGGCCGCAAGAGACCCAGTACTTC

V: TRBV20-1
J: TRBJ2-7
size: NA
D: TRBD2
CDR3: CSARRASGTYEQYF
DNA: TGCAGTGCTAGACGGGCTAGCGGAACCTACGAGCAGTACTTC

V: TRBV27
J: TRBJ1-2
size: NA
D: NA
CDR3: CASSLFSGPIYGYTF
DNA: TGTGCCAGCAGTTTATTTAGTGGGCCCATCTATGGCTACACCTTC

V: TRBV27
J: TRBJ1-2
size: NA
D: NA
CDR3: CASSGVSGYGYTF
DNA: TGTGCCAGCAGTGGGGTTTCTGGGTATGGCTACACCTTC

V: TRBV27
J: TRBJ1-6
size: NA
D: NA
CDR3: CASSAYGGSTFSPLHF
DNA: TGTGCCAGCAGTGCATATGGAGGGTCAACGTTTTCACCCCTCCACTTT

V: TRBV20-1
J: TRBJ2-5
size: NA
D: TRBD2
CDR3: CSARPLAGFQETQYF
DNA: TGCAGTGCTAGACCACTAGCGGGGTTCCAAGAGACCCAGTACTTC

V: TRBV2
J: TRBJ1-5
size: NA
D: NA
CDR3: CASSVGANSNQPQHF
DNA: TGTGCCAGCAGTGTAGGGGCGAATAGCAATCAGCCCCAGCATTTT

V: TRBV19
J: TRBJ1-3
size: NA
D: NA
CDR3: CASSALRGAGNTIYF
DNA: TGTGCCAGTAGTGCCCTGAGAGGGGCTGGAAACACCATATATTTT

V: TRBV14
J: TRBJ2-7
size: few
D: NA
CDR3: CASSQLGQTIYEQYF
DNA: TGTGCCAGCAGCCAACTAGGACAGACGATCTACGAGCAGTACTTC

V: TRBV24-1
J: TRBJ2-6
size: NA
D: NA
CDR3: CATSDALGGANVLTF
DNA: TGTGCCACCAGTGATGCCCTAGGTGGGGCCAACGTCCTGACTTTC

V: TRBV5-1
J: TRBJ2-6
size: once
D: NA
CDR3: CASSGGGTGANVLTF
DNA: TGCGCCAGCAGCGGAGGGGGGACTGGGGCCAACGTCCTGACTTTC

V: TRBV5-1
J: TRBJ2-7
size: NA
D: NA
CDR3: CASSPAPRTHEQYF
DNA: TGCGCCAGCAGTCCAGCCCCCCGAACCCACGAGCAGTACTTC

V: TRBV6-1
J: TRBJ1-2
size: NA
D: TRBD1
CDR3: CAGQTGKDGYTF
DNA: TGTGCCGGACAGACAGGGAAGGATGGCTACACCTTC

V: TRBV20-1
J: TRBJ1-2
size: few
D: NA
CDR3: CSASGQNYGYTF
DNA: TGCAGTGCCTCGGGACAAAACTATGGCTACACCTTC

V: TRBV9
J: TRBJ2-5
size: few
D: NA
CDR3: CASSVGGSKETQYF
DNA: TGTGCCAGCAGCGTAGGGGGGTCTAAAGAGACCCAGTACTTC

V: TRBV19
J: TRBJ1-2
size: NA
D: TRBD1
CDR3: CASTERQGRRDGYTF
DNA: TGTGCCAGTACCGAACGACAGGGGAGGAGAGATGGCTACACCTTC

V: TRBV20-1
J: TRBJ1-6
size: NA
D: TRBD1
CDR3: CSARDWTGASGLNNSPLHF
DNA: TGCAGTGCTAGAGATTGGACAGGGGCTTCGGGGTTGAATAATTCACCCCTCCACTTT

V: TRBV24-1
J: TRBJ2-3
size: few
D: TRBD2
CDR3: CATSSGLATLHDTQYF
DNA: TGTGCCACCAGTTCGGGACTAGCGACGTTGCATGATACGCAGTATTTT

V: TRBV27
J: TRBJ1-2
size: NA
D: NA
CDR3: CASSLSQTLGVGYTF
DNA: TGTGCCAGCAGTTTATCGCAGACCTTAGGGGTTGGCTACACCTTC

V: TRBV6-5
J: TRBJ2-1
size: NA
D: NA
CDR3: CASSYLEQRAYNEQFF
DNA: TGTGCCAGCAGTTACCTCGAACAGCGAGCCTACAATGAGCAGTTCTTC

V: TRBV9
J: TRBJ1-1
size: NA
D: TRBD1
CDR3: CASSRTGMNTEAFF
DNA: TGTGCCAGCAGCCGGACAGGGATGAACACTGAAGCTTTCTTT

V: TRBV30
J: TRBJ1-1
size: few
D: TRBD1
CDR3: CAWRATGGWKVEAFF
DNA: TGTGCCTGGAGAGCTACAGGGGGCTGGAAAGTAGAAGCTTTCTTT

V: TRBV5-1
J: TRBJ2-7
size: NA
D: TRBD2
CDR3: CASSSAGGRVWYEQYF
DNA: TGCGCCAGCAGCTCCGCGGGGGGGCGGGTTTGGTACGAGCAGTACTTC

V: TRBV29-1
J: TRBJ1-2
size: NA
D: NA
CDR3: CSVAPRTHSGYTF
DNA: TGCAGCGTTGCTCCACGTACCCACTCTGGCTACACCTTC

V: TRBV27
J: TRBJ2-5
size: few
D: TRBD2
CDR3: CASSLGLVETQYF
DNA: TGTGCCAGCAGTTTGGGACTAGTTGAGACCCAGTACTTC

V: TRBV15
J: TRBJ2-1
size: few
D: TRBD1
CDR3: CATGSDRDRVYNEQFF
DNA: TGTGCCACCGGATCGGACAGGGATAGGGTTTACAATGAGCAGTTCTTC

V: TRBV20-1
J: TRBJ1-2
size: few
D: NA
CDR3: CSVGVWTAGDYGYTF
DNA: TGCAGTGTTGGAGTGTGGACAGCTGGTGACTATGGCTACACCTTC

V: TRBV19
J: TRBJ1-5
size: NA
D: NA
CDR3: CASSMVVYNQPQHF
DNA: TGTGCCAGTAGTATGGTGGTTTACAATCAGCCCCAGCATTTT

V: TRBV6-1
J: TRBJ2-7
size: NA
D: NA
CDR3: CASSGLMGPTYEQYF
DNA: TGTGCCAGCAGTGGCCTAATGGGCCCGACCTACGAGCAGTACTTC

V: TRBV2
J: TRBJ1-2
size: NA
D: NA
CDR3: CASRAGRGGGYGYTF
DNA: TGTGCCAGCAGGGCCGGGAGAGGGGGAGGCTATGGCTACACCTTC

V: TRBV24-1
J: TRBJ1-2
size: NA
D: NA
CDR3: CATSEGSNYGYTF
DNA: TGTGCCACCAGTGAGGGCAGTAACTATGGCTACACCTTC

V: TRBV7-8
J: TRBJ2-5
size: NA
D: NA
CDR3: CASSPHLGYLLETQYF
DNA: TGTGCCAGCAGCCCCCACCTGGGCTACCTACTAGAGACCCAGTACTTC